Below, one TCR beta chain is given with its context. This sample is part of a study of blood T cell repertoires in COVID-19. In the study overall: COVID-19 samples from acute and convalescent phases originated in the United States, Italy and Spain. In each case, the material was cDNA or gDNA derived from T cells, B-cell-depleted T cells, or PBMCs.

In the study's own analysis: Scientists estimated how many nucleated cells there were by amplifying reference gene primers. Data came from immunoSEQ multiplex PCR; TCRdb stores just in-frame clones and leaves some out. V and J calls and clone size are given by that table; D and trimming were obtained from the DNA. The table records some 64,000 clones, about 78% of them present only once. CDR1 and CDR2 from the germline V gene are SGDLS and YYNGEE. Trimming pared 4 bases from V and 3 bases from J, leaving 8 bases between. The CDR3 sequence is 13 residues long. The chain has TRBV9 and TRBJ1-5; D not certain. This clonotype originated in an older man with active or convalescent COVID-19. The sample comprised peripheral blood. CDR3 loop: CASSPTDNQPQHF. CDR3 sequence (DNA): TGTGCCAGCAGCCCCACAGACAATCAGCCCCAGCATTTT. Looking up the rest from reference TRBV9 and TRBJ1-5 gives the full variable domain: DSGVTQTPKHLITATGQRVTLRCSPRSGDLSVYWYQQSLDQGLQFLIQYYNGEERAKGNILERFSAQQFPDLHSELNLSSLELGDSALYFCASSPTDNQPQHFGDGTRLSIL.